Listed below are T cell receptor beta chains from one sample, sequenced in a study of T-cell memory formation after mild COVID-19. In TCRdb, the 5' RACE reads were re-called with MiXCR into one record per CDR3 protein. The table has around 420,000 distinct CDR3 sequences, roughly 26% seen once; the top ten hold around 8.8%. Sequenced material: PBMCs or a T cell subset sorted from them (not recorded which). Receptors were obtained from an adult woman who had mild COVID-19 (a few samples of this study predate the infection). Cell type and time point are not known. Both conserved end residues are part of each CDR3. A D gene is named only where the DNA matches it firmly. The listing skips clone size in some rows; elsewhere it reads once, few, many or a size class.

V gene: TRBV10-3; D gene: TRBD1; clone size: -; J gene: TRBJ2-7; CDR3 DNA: TGTGCCATCAGTGGAGGGGACAGGAGGAACTACGAGCAGTACTTC; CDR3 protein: CAISGGDRRNYEQYF
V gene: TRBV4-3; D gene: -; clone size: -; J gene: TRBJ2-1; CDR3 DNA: TGCGCCAGCAGCCAAGACGTTAGCTCCTACAATGAGCAGTTCTTC; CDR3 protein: CASSQDVSSYNEQFF
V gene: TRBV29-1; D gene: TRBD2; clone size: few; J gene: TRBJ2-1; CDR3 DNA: TGCAGCGTTGAGATGCGGGGGAGCGACTACAATGAGCAGTTCTTC; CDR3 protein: CSVEMRGSDYNEQFF
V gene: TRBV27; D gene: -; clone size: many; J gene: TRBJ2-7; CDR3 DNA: TGTGCCAGCAGGGGCTACACCTACGAGCAGTACTTC; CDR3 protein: CASRGYTYEQYF
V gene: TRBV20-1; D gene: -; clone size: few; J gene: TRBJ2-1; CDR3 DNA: TGCAGTGCTAGAGTCCCTTATTCCTACAATGAGCAGTTCTTC; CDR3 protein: CSARVPYSYNEQFF
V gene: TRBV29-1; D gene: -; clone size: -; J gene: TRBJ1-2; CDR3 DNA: TGCAGCGTGGACAGCCAGACTAACTATGGCTACACCTTC; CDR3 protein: CSVDSQTNYGYTF
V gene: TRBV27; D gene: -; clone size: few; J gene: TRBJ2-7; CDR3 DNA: TGTGCCAGCAGACTGACAGGCGGGTCCTACGAGCAGTACTTC; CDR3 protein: CASRLTGGSYEQYF
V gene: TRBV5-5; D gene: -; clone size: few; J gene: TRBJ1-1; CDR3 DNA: TGTGCCAGTACCGGGTCCAATTTTGAAGCTTTCTTT; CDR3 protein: CASTGSNFEAFF
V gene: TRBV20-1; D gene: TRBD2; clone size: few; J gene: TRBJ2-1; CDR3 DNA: TGCAGTGCTAGAGATCGAGCGGGGGGCCGTTCAATGAGTTACAATGAGCAGTTCTTC; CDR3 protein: CSARDRAGGRSMSYNEQFF
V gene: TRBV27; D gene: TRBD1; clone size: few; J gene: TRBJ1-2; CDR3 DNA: TGTGCCAGCAGTACGGACAGGTTCTATGGCTACACCTTC; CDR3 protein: CASSTDRFYGYTF
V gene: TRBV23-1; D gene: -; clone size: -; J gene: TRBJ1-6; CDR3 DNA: TGCGCCAGCAGTCAATCGGGGTCTCGGTCACCCCTCCACTTT; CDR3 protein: CASSQSGSRSPLHF
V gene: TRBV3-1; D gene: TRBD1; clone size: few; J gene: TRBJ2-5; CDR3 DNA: TGTGCCAGCAGCTCAGGAACAGGGGGCTGGGAGACCCAGTACTTC; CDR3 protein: CASSSGTGGWETQYF
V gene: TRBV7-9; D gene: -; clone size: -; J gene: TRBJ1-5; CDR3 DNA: TGTGCCAGCAGCCAGGGTGATAGCAATCAGCCCCAGCATTTT; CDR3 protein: CASSQGDSNQPQHF
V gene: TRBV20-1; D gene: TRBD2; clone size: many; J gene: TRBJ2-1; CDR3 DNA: TGCAGTGCTAGAGATCCACCCGGGACTAGGAAAGCGAAGGGAAGGTCCTACAATGAGCAGTTCTTC; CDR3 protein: CSARDPPGTRKAKGRSYNEQFF
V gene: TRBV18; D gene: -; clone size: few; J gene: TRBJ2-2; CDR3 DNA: TGTGCCAGCTCACCATCGAAGGCCTCGACCGGGGAGCTGTTTTTT; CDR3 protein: CASSPSKASTGELFF
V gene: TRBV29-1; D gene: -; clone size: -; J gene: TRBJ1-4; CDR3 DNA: TGCAGCGTTGACCCTGATGGCGCAGGAAAACTGTTTTTT; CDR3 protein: CSVDPDGAGKLFF
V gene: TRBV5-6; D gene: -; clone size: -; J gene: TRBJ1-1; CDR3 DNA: TGCGTCGGATCCAGGGGCCTTAACACTGAAGCTTTCTTT; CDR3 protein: CVGSRGLNTEAFF
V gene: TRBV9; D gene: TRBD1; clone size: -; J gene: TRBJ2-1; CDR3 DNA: TGTGCCAGCAGCCGGGACAGGGGGATCTACAATGAGCAGTTCTTC; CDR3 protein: CASSRDRGIYNEQFF
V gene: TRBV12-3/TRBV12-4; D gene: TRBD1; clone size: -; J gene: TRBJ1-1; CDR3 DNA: TGTGCCAGCAGTTTTGAGGGGACAGGGACTGAAGCTTTCTTT; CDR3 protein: CASSFEGTGTEAFF
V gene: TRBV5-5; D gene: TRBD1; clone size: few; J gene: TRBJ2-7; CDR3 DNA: TGTGCCAGCAGCCTCGTGGACAGGGGGACCTACGAGCAGTACTTC; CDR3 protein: CASSLVDRGTYEQYF
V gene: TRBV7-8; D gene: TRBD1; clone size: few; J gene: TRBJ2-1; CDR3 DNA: TGTGCCAGCAGCCCCCGGGACAGCGCTCGCAATGAGCAGTTCTTC; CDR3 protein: CASSPRDSARNEQFF
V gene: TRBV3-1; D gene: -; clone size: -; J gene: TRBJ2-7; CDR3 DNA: TGTGCCAGCAGCCAAAACTACTACGAGCAGTACTTC; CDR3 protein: CASSQNYYEQYF
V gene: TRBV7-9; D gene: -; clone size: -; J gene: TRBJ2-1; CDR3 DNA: TGTGCCAGCAGCTTAGGCCCTAGCAATGAGCAGTTCTTC; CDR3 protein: CASSLGPSNEQFF
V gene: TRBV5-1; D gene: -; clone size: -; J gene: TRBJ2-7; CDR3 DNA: TGCGCCAGCAGCTTGGGGACACGCTACGAGCAGTACTTC; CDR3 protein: CASSLGTRYEQYF
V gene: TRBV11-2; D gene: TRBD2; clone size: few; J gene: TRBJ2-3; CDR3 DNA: TGTGCCAGCAGCTCGTCCCGCGGGGGGAGCACAGATACGCAGTATTTT; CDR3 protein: CASSSSRGGSTDTQYF
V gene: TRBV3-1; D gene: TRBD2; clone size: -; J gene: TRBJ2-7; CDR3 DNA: TGTGCCAGCAGCCAAAGACTCTTGGCGGGAGGGACCTCCTACGAGCAGTACTTC; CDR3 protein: CASSQRLLAGGTSYEQYF
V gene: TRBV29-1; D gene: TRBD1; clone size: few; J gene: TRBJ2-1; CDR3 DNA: TGCAGCGTCCTCCACCTGGGCAGGGGGTTATACAATGAGCAGTTCTTC; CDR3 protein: CSVLHLGRGLYNEQFF
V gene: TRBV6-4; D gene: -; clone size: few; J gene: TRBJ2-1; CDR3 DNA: TGTGCCAGCAGTGACTCGGGGCCGGATGAGCAGTTCTTC; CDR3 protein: CASSDSGPDEQFF
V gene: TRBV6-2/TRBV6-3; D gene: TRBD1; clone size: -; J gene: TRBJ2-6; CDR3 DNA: TGTGCCAGCAGTAACCGGGACAGGGGCTCTGGGGCCAACGTCCTGACTTTC; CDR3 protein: CASSNRDRGSGANVLTF
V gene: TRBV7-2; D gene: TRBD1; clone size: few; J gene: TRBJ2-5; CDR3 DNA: TGTGCCAGCAGCTTATCAGGAACACAGGGGAACTGGGAGACCCAGTACTTC; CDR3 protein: CASSLSGTQGNWETQYF
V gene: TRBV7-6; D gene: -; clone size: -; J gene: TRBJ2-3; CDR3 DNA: TGTGCCAGCAGCCCCGGTTCAAGGCGCTTAAAGGATACGCAGTATTTT; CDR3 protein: CASSPGSRRLKDTQYF
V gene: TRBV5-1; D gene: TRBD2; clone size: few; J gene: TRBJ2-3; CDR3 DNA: TGCGCCAGCAGCCCGGCTAGCGGCTATCTCACAGATACGCAGTATTTT; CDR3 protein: CASSPASGYLTDTQYF
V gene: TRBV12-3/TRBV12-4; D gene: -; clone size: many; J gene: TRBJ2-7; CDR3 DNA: TGTGCCAGCAGCACGAGGGGCTACGAGCAGTACTTC; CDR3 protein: CASSTRGYEQYF
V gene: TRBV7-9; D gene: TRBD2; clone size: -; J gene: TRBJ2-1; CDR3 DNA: TGTGCCAGCAGCTTCCGAATTACTAGCGGGAGTGGGGATGAGCAGTTCTTC; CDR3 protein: CASSFRITSGSGDEQFF
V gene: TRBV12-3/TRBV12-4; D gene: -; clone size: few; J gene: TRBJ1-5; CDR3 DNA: TGTGCCAGCGCTAATCAGCCCCAGCATTTT; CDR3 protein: CASANQPQHF
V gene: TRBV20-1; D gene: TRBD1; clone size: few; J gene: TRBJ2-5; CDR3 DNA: TGCAGTGCTGGACAGGGACCAAGAGAGACCCAGTACTTC; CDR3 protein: CSAGQGPRETQYF
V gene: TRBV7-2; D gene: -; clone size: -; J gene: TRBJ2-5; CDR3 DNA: TGTGCCAGCAGCTTAGAATGGCACCAAGAGACCCAGTACTTC; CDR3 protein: CASSLEWHQETQYF
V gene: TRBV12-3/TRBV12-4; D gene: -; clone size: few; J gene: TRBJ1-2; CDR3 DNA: TGTGCCAGCAGCCCTAGGGTGTGGGGCTACACCTTC; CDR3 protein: CASSPRVWGYTF
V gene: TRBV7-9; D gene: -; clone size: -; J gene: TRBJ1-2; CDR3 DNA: TGTGCCAGCAGCAAGAGGGGGGGTACGGATGGCTACACCTTC; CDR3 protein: CASSKRGGTDGYTF
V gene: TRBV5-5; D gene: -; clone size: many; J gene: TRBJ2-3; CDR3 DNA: TGTGCCAGCAGCTTGGAGGGGCGGACAGATACGCAGTATTTT; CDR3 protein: CASSLEGRTDTQYF
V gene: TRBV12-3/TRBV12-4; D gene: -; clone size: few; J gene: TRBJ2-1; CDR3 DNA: TGTGCCAGCAGCCCCACTAGCCTCCGGGGAGATGAGCAGTTCTTC; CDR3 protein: CASSPTSLRGDEQFF
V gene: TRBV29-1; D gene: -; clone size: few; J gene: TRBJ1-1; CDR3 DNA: TGCAGCGGGGCGGGGGTGGCCACTGAAGCTTTCTTT; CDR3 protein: CSGAGVATEAFF
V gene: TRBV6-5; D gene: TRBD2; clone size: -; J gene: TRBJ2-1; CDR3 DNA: TGTGCCAGTACCGGACTAGCGGGGGGGAGCTCCTACAATGAGCAGTTCTTC; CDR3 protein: CASTGLAGGSSYNEQFF
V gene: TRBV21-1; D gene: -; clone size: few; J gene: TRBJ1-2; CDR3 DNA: TGTGCCAGCAGAAAAAGGGGGAGCGTCCCTAACTATGGCTACACCTTC; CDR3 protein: CASRKRGSVPNYGYTF
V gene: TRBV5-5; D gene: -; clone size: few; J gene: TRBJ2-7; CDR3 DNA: TGTGCCAGCAGCTTATTCCGGGACGGGGGCCACGAGCAGTACTTC; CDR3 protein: CASSLFRDGGHEQYF
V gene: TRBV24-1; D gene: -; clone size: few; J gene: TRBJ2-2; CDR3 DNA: TGTGCCACCAGTGTGGGGGATTGGGACACCGGGGAGCTGTTTTTT; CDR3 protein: CATSVGDWDTGELFF
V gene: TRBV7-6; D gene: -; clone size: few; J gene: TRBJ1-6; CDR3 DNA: TGTGCCAGCAGCTTCAGGGCAATTGGTAATTCACCCCTCCACTTT; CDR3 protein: CASSFRAIGNSPLHF
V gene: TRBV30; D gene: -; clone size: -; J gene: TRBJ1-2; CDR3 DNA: TGTGCCTTCCGGGCCCCTCAGGAAGGCTACACCTTC; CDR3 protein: CAFRAPQEGYTF
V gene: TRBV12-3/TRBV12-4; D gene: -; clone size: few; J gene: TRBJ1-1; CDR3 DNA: TGTGCCAGCAGTTTGATGAGGGCTACCGAGCAGAGAGACACTGAAGCTTTCTTT; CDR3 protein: CASSLMRATEQRDTEAFF
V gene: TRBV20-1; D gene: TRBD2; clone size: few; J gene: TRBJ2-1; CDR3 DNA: TGCAGTGCTAGGACCCTAGCGGGGGGGAACTACAATGAGCAGTTCTTC; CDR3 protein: CSARTLAGGNYNEQFF
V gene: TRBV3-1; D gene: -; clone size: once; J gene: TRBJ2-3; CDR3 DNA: TGTGCCAGCAGCCAAGTTTATCTGTCCGCCACTAGCACAGATACGCAGTATTTT; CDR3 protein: CASSQVYLSATSTDTQYF
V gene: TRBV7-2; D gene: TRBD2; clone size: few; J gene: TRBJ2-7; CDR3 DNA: TGTGCCAGCAGCGACGTAGTAGGACTAGCCTACGAGCAGTACTTC; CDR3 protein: CASSDVVGLAYEQYF
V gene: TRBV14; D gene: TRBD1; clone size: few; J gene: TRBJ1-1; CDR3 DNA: TGTGCCAGCAGCCCGTTACAGGGGTTGAACACTGAAGCTTTCTTT; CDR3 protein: CASSPLQGLNTEAFF
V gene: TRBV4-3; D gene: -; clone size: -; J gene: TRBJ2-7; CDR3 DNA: TGCGCCAGCAGCCAAGAGCCCCAGGGCTCTAACGAGCAGTACTTC; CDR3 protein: CASSQEPQGSNEQYF
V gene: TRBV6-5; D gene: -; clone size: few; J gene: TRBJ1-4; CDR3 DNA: TGTGCCAGCAGCCGAACGGACGGGGTGGGAGAAAAACTGTTTTTT; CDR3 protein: CASSRTDGVGEKLFF